Each of the 24 T cell receptor beta chains below was sequenced from the same sample in a study of blood T cells in healthy people across ages. Through a sample-barcoded 5' primer and a J-beta primer mix, a second PCR was run for roughly 6 to 12 cycles. TCRdb reprocessed the 5' RACE reads with MiXCR, giving one entry per CDR3 protein. This repertoire shows some 900,000 distinct CDR3 sequences, 45% to 50% found once; its top ten account for around an eighth. The sample taken for sequencing was blood. These receptors all come from a man under 40 in good health.

This clonotype was recorded a few times. The rearrangement uses TRBV7-2 and TRBJ2-1; 7 nucleotides agree with TRBD2. Germline V gene lookup returns CDR1 SGHTA and CDR2 FQGNSA. The CDR3 loop spans 16 amino acids. The V and J ends lost 2 bases and 0 bases, in that order; junction bases with no gene match: 4. CDR3 residues: CASSLLGGSSYNEQFF. For the CDR3, the DNA is TGTGCCAGCAGCTTATTGGGGGGGAGCTCCTACAATGAGCAGTTCTTC.

This clonotype was counted a few times. The genes are TRBV12-3 or TRBV12-4 and TRBJ1-3, with D tentatively TRBD1 (5 bases). The CDR3 is made up of 16 amino acids. V was clipped by 1 base and J by 4 bases, with 14 bases between them. The CDR3 protein is CASSLVPRVAGNTIYF. CDR3 DNA: TGTGCCAGCAGTTTAGTGCCCAGGGTTGCGGGAAACACCATATATTTT.

In regard to this clonotype: Relative to the germline gene, one junction end is altered; a read error may explain this. The chain carries TRBV4-3 and TRBJ2-1; a weak D match, TRBD2 (5 bases). CDR1 LGHNA and CDR2 YSLEER come from the germline V gene. The CDR3 extends over 15 amino acids. CDR3 sequence: CAGSHHTGDYNEQFF. For the CDR3, the DNA is TGCGCCGGCAGCCATCATACCGGGGACTACAATGAGCAGTTCTTC.

The chain links TRBV20-1 to TRBJ2-4; 7 nucleotides align to TRBD1. The J call may be faulty, since TRBJ2-7 better matches the DNA end. Germline V CDR1 and CDR2: DFQATT, SNEGSKA (reference sequence). This CDR3 region has 14 residues. CDR3 protein: CSARGNRGIHEQYF. CDR3 DNA: TGCAGTGCTAGAGGGAACAGGGGTATACACGAGCAGTACTTC.

Concerning this clonotype itself: One end of the junction does not line up with germline, which may come from a read error. The V call is TRBV6-5, the J call TRBJ2-1, with D perhaps TRBD1 (6 bases). The CDR3 runs 16 residues. Germline V gene data show CDR1 as MNHEY and CDR2 as SVGAGI. The DNA for the CDR3 is TGTGCCAGCAGTGACTCCAGGGGCTACTCCTACAATGAGCAGTTCTTC. This codes for CASSDSRGYSYNEQFF.

This chain connects TRBV12-3 or TRBV12-4 to TRBJ1-1, with no clear D. V lost 6 bases and J 0 bases, leaving 11 bases between the germline ends. CDR3 size: 14 residues. The CDR3 nucleotides are TGTGCCAGCAGGAAGGGAGACATGAACACTGAAGCTTTCTTT. It is translated as CASRKGDMNTEAFF.

V usage is TRBV12-3 or TRBV12-4 and J usage is TRBJ2-3; no reliable D call. CDR3 length equals 12 residues. The V end lost 6 bases, the J end lost 5 bases, and 9 bases lay between the germline ends. CDR3 coding DNA: TGTGCCAGCAGGAACTCCGGAGATACGCAGTATTTT. Protein sequence: CASRNSGDTQYF.

This clonotype came up a few times. This chain connects TRBV12-3 or TRBV12-4 to TRBJ1-2; 7 bases are shared with TRBD1. V trimming: 4 bases; J trimming: 8 bases; junction bases outside the gene matches: 7. The CDR3 has 13 residues. CDR3 in DNA: TGTGCCAGCAGTTGGGGACAGCTGGGCGGCTACACCTTC. This translates into CASSWGQLGGYTF.

This chain links TRBV7-2 with TRBJ1-5, with 8 bases aligning to TRBD1. V shed 5 bases and J 3 bases; nucleotides not matched to a gene: 3. The CDR3 runs to 14 residues. The germline gives CDR1 SGHTA, CDR2 FQGNSA. CDR3 nucleotide sequence: TGTGCCAGCAGCGTGACAGGGGCCAATCAGCCCCAGCATTTT. Translation: CASSVTGANQPQHF.

This chain links TRBV7-6 with TRBJ1-2; D gene ambiguous. The CDR3 has 14 amino acids. V lost 5 bases, J lost 8 bases, and 18 bases lay in between. The V gene's germline CDR1 is SGHVS and CDR2 FNYEAQ. CDR3: CASSLLGYNRGYTF. The CDR3 region has the DNA TGTGCCAGCAGCCTTCTTGGATACAACCGGGGCTACACCTTC.

This rearrangement joins TRBV3-1 to TRBJ1-1, with D perhaps matching TRBD1 (5 bases). The CDR3 is made up of 12 amino acids. V was pared by 1 base and J by 7 bases, with 7 bases between. Germline values: CDR1 LGHDT, CDR2 YNNKEL (reference sequence). DNA of the CDR3: TGTGCCAGCAGCCAAGTGCAGGGTGAAGCTTTCTTT. It codes for CASSQVQGEAFF.

This chain links TRBV25-1 with TRBJ2-7; D is possibly TRBD1 or TRBD2 (5 bases each). The CDR3 has 14 residues. Germline V gene sequence: CDR1 MGHDK, CDR2 SYGVNS. Trimming removed 3 bases from V and 0 bases from J, with 9 bases in between. The CDR3 DNA sequence: TGTGCCAGCAGTGATGAGGGGTACTCCTACGAGCAGTACTTC. Its translation is CASSDEGYSYEQYF.

The gene calls are TRBV20-1 and TRBJ1-2, with 9 bases aligning to TRBD1. CDR3 length equals 14 residues. V was clipped by 3 bases and J by 5 bases; unmatched bases: 7. CDR1 and CDR2 (germline): DFQATT, SNEGSKA (reference sequence). CDR3 in DNA: TGCAGTGCTAGGGACAGGGGCACCCTATATGGCTACACCTTC. Translation gives CSARDRGTLYGYTF.

This rearrangement joins TRBV7-2 to TRBJ2-7, with D unresolved. Per germline, CDR1 SGHTA and CDR2 FQGNSA. CDR3 length equals 18 residues. The V gene lost 1 base and the J gene lost 3 bases, with 22 bases spanning the gap. The CDR3 DNA sequence: TGTGCCAGCAGCTTAGAGGGAAACCGAGGTTATTCATTCTACGAGCAGTACTTC. This sequence encodes CASSLEGNRGYSFYEQYF.

V is TRBV7-9 and J is TRBJ2-4; tentative D call: TRBD1 (6 bases). Judging by the DNA end, TRBJ2-7 fits better; the J call may be wrong. The CDR3 contains 14 residues. The V gene's germline CDR1 is SEHNR and CDR2 FQNEAQ (reference sequence). CDR3 protein: CASSFRDTHYEQYF. CDR3 nucleotides: TGTGCCAGCAGCTTCCGGGACACCCACTACGAGCAGTACTTC.

CDR3: CAWSVGASYEQYF. In DNA form, the CDR3 reads TGTGCCTGGAGCGTAGGGGCTTCCTACGAGCAGTACTTC. The chain is built from TRBV30 and TRBJ2-7; tentative D call: TRBD1 (5 bases). V was shortened by 3 bases and J by 1 base, with 10 bases between the two germline ends. The CDR3 runs 13 residues. The germline V gene has CDR1 GTSNPN and CDR2 SVGIG (reference sequence).

This clonotype was detected only a few times. The chain couples TRBV6-2 or TRBV6-3 to TRBJ2-1; 8 bases line up with TRBD2. The CDR3 is 14 amino acids. Germline V gene data show CDR1 as MNHEY and CDR2 as SVGEGT. V shed 8 bases, J shed 4 bases, and the junction held 7 bases outside the gene matches. For the CDR3, the DNA is TGTGCCAGCTCGGCGGGGGGATATTACAATGAGCAGTTCTTC. This encodes CASSAGGYYNEQFF.

This rearrangement joins TRBV6-6 to TRBJ1-2; D is unresolved. CDR3 length: 12 amino acids. Germline lookup yields CDR1 MNHNY and CDR2 SVGAGI (reference sequence). The V end was cut by 7 bases, the J end by 6 bases, with 12 bases between. The CDR3 nucleotides are TGTGCCAGCAATGAGGGAATTAATGGCTACACCTTC. It translates to CASNEGINGYTF.

This clonotype was observed a few times. This chain links TRBV5-1 with TRBJ1-1; no definite D call. Germline V gene lookup returns CDR1 SGHRS and CDR2 YFSETQ. CDR3 size: 14 residues. V shed 0 bases and J shed 1 base, with 7 bases lying between them. CDR3 protein: CASSLELANTEAFF. CDR3 coding DNA: TGCGCCAGCAGCTTGGAACTGGCGAACACTGAAGCTTTCTTT.

This clonotype occurred a few times. This chain uses TRBV6-5 with TRBJ2-1; the match to TRBD2 covers 7 bases. The CDR3 sequence is 17 residues long. Germline CDR1 and CDR2: MNHEY and SVGAGI. With V trimmed by 6 bases and J by 4 bases, 15 bases remained unmatched. This chain's CDR3 is CASSLLAGSGGYNEQFF. The CDR3 DNA reads as TGTGCCAGCAGCTTACTCGCAGGATCGGGGGGTTACAATGAGCAGTTCTTC.

V is TRBV7-9 and J is TRBJ1-6; possibly TRBD1 for D (5 bases). The CDR3 consists of 14 residues. Germline loops: CDR1 SEHNR, CDR2 FQNEAQ (reference sequence). Trimming shortened V by 6 bases and J by 6 bases, and 12 bases separated the two germline ends. The CDR3 here is CASRDWDGNSPLHF. CDR3 nucleotides: TGTGCCAGCAGGGACTGGGACGGTAATTCACCCCTCCACTTT.

V and J are TRBV28 and TRBJ2-4; 12 bases fit TRBD2. The last part of the DNA fits TRBJ2-7 better; the J call may be wrong. The CDR3 covers 17 residues. CDR1 is MDHEN, CDR2 SYDVKM, per germline. The CDR3 loop is CASSLASGGVLTYEQYF. CDR3 DNA sequence: TGTGCCAGCAGTTTAGCTAGCGGGGGGGTACTTACCTACGAGCAGTACTTC.

This clonotype was counted a few times. V and J are TRBV20-1 and TRBJ2-4; possibly TRBD2 for D (6 bases). Germline-derived CDR1 and CDR2 are DFQATT and SNEGSKA (reference sequence). The V end was cut by 0 bases, the J end by 5 bases, with 14 bases between. The length of the CDR3 is 15 residues. CDR3 coding DNA: TGCAGTGCTAGAGATTCGGGCGGGACCCAAAACATTCAGTACTTC. Protein: CSARDSGGTQNIQYF.

The chain carries TRBV6-5 and TRBJ1-2, with a weak D call TRBD1 (5 bases). V was pared by 3 bases and J by 8 bases, with 16 bases between. This CDR3 region has 14 residues. Germline V CDR1 and CDR2: MNHEY, SVGAGI. DNA of the CDR3: TGTGCCAGCAGTTATAGGTCCTTGGGGGGAGGCTACACCTTC. This translates into CASSYRSLGGGYTF.